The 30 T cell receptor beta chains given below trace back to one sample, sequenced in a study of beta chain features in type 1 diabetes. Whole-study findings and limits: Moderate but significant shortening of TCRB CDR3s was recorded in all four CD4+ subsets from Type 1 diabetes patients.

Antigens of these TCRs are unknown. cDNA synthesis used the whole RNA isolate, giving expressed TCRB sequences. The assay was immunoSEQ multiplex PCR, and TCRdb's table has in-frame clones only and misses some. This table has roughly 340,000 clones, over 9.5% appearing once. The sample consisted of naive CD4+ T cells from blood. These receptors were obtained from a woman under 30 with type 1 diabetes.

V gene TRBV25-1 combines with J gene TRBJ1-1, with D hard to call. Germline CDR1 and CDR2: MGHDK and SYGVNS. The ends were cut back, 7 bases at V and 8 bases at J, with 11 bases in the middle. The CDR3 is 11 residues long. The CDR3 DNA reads TGTGCCAGCACAGGTATAAGGGAAGCTTTCTTT. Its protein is CASTGIREAFF.

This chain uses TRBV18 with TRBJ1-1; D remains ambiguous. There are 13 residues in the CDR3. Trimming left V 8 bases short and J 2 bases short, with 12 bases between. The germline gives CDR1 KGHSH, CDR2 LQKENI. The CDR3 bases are TGTGCCAGCCTCGTGCAGGCAAACACTGAAGCTTTCTTT. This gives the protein CASLVQANTEAFF.

This chain's CDR3 is CASSSINRGVQETQYF. CDR3 nucleotide sequence: TGTGCCAGCAGCTCCATAAACAGGGGAGTCCAAGAGACCCAGTACTTC. The chain carries TRBV7-9 and TRBJ2-5, with TRBD1 matching 7 bases. J gave up 1 base and V 4 bases, and 9 bases lay outside the gene matches. This CDR3 has 16 amino acids. Germline CDR1 SEHNR, CDR2 FQNEAQ (reference sequence).

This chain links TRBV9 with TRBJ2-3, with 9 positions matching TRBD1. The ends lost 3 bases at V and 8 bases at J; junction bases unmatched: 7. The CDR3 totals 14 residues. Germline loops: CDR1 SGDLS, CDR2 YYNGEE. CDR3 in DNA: TGTGCCAGCAGCGACGGGACAGGGCTTGGTACGCAGTATTTT. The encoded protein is CASSDGTGLGTQYF. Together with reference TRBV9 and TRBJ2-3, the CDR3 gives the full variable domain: DSGVTQTPKHLITATGQRVTLRCSPRSGDLSVYWYQQSLDQGLQFLIQYYNGEERAKGNILERFSAQQFPDLHSELNLSSLELGDSALYFCASSDGTGLGTQYFGPGTRLTVL.

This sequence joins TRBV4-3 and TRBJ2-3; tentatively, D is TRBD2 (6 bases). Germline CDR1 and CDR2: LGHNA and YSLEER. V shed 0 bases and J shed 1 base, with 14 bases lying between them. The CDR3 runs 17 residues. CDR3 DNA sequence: TGCGCCAGCAGCCAAGAAAAAGGGACTTACCGCACAGATACGCAGTATTTT. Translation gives CASSQEKGTYRTDTQYF.

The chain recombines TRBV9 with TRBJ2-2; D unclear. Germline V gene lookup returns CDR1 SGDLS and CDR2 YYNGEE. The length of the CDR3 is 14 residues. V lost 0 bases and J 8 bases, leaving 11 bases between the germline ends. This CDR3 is CASSVENFPGELFF. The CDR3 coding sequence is TGTGCCAGCAGCGTAGAAAACTTTCCGGGGGAGCTGTTTTTT.

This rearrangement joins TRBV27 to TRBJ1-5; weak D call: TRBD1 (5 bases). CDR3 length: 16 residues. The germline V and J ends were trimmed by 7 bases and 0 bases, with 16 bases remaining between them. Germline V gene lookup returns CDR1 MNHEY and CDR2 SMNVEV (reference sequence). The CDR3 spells CASNPGGSYSNQPQHF. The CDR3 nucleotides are TGTGCCAGCAACCCCGGGGGGAGTTATAGCAATCAGCCCCAGCATTTT.

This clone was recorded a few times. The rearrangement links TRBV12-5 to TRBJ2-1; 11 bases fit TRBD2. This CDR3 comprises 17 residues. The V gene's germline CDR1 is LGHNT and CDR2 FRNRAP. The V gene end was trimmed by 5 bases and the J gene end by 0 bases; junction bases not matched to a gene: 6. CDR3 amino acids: CASGTGLAASSYNEQFF. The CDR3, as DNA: TGTGCTAGTGGTACGGGACTAGCGGCGAGCTCCTACAATGAGCAGTTCTTC. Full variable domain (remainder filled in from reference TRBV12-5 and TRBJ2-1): DARVTQTPRHKVTEMGQEVTMRCQPILGHNTVFWYRQTMMQGLELLAYFRNRAPLDDSGMPKDRFSAEMPDATLATLKIQPSEPRDSAVYFCASGTGLAASSYNEQFFGPGTRLTVL.

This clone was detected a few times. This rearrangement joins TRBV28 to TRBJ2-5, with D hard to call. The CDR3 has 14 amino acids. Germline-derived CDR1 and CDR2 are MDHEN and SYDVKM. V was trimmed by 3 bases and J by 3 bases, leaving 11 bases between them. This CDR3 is CASSLPSQEETQYF. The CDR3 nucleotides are TGTGCCAGCAGTTTGCCGTCCCAGGAAGAGACCCAGTACTTC.

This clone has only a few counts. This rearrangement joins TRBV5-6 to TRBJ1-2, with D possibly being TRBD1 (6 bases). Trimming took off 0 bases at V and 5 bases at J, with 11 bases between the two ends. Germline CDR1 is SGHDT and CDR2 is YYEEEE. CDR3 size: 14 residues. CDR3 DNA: TGTGCCAGCAGCTTGGCAGGGGTGCGGTATGGCTACACCTTC. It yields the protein CASSLAGVRYGYTF. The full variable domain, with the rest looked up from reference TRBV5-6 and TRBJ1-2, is DAGVTQSPTHLIKTRGQQVTLRCSPKSGHDTVSWYQQALGQGPQFIFQYYEEEERQRGNFPDRFSGHQFPNYSSELNVNALLLGDSALYLCASSLAGVRYGYTFGSGTRLTVV.

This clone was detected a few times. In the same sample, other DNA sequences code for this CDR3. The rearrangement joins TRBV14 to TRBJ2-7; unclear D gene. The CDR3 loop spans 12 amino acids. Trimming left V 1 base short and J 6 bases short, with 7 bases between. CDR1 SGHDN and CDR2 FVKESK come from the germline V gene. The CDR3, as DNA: TGTGCCAGCAGCCAAGGCGGTCGCGAGCAGTACTTC. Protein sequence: CASSQGGREQYF.

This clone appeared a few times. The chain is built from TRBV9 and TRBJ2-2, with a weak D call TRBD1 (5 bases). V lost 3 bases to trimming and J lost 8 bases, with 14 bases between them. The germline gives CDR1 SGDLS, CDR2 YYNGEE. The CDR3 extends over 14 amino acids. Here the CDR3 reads CASSARAGAGELFF. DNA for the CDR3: TGTGCCAGCAGCGCTAGAGCTGGGGCGGGGGAGCTGTTTTTT.

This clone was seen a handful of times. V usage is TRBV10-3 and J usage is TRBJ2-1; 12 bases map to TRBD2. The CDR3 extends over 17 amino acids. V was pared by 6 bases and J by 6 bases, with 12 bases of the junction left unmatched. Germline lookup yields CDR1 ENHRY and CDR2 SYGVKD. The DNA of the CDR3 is TGTGCCATCAGCATACTAGCGGGGGGTTCCCCGGGCAATGAGCAGTTCTTC. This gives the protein CAISILAGGSPGNEQFF.

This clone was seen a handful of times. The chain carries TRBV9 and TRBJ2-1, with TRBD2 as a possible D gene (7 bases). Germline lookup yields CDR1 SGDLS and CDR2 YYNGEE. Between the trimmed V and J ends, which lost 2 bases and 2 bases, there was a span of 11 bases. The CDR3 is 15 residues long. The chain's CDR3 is CASSVLGGPYNEQFF. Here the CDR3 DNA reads TGTGCCAGCAGCGTTCTGGGGGGGCCCTACAATGAGCAGTTCTTC.

In nucleotides, the CDR3 is TGTGCTAGTGGTACTAGCGGGGGCGCCGGTACGCAGTATTTT. Its translation: CASGTSGGAGTQYF. This chain joins TRBV12-5 and TRBJ2-3, with TRBD2 matching 11 bases. Germline lookup yields CDR1 LGHNT and CDR2 FRNRAP. J was trimmed by 8 bases and V by 5 bases; bases with no gene match: 6. There are 14 residues in the CDR3.

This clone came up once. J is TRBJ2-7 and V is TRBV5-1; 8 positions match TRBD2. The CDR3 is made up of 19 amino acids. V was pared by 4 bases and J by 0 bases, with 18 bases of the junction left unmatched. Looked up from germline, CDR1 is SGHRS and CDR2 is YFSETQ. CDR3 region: CASSPWTLTAGDFSYEQYF. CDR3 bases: TGCGCCAGCAGCCCTTGGACTCTTACAGCGGGAGATTTCTCCTACGAGCAGTACTTC.

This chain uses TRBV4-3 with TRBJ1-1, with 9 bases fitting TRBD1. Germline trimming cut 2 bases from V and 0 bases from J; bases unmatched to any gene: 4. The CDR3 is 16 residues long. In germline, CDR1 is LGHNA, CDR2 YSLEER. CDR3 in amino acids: CASSQSDRGMNTEAFF. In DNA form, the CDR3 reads TGCGCCAGCAGCCAATCGGACAGGGGCATGAACACTGAAGCTTTCTTT.

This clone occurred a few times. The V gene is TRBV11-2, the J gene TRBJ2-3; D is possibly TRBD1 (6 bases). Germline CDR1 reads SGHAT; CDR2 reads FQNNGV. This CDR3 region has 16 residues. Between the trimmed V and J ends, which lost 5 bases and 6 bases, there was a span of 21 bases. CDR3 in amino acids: CASSPRQDPLMDTQYF. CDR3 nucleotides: TGTGCCAGCAGCCCCCGACAGGACCCCTTGATGGATACGCAGTATTTT.

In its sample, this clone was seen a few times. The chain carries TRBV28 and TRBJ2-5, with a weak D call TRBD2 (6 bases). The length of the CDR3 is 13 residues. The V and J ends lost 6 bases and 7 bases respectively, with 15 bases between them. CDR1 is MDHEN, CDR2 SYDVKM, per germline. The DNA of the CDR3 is TGTGCCAGCAGGACCACAGCGGGCGGGACCCAGTACTTC. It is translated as CASRTTAGGTQYF.

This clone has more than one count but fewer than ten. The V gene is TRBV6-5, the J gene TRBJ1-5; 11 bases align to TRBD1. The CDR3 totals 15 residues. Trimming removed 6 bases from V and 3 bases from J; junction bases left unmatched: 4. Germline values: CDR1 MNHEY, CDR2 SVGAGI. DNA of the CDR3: TGTGCCAGCAGACGGACAGGGGGCCACAATCAGCCCCAGCATTTT. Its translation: CASRRTGGHNQPQHF.

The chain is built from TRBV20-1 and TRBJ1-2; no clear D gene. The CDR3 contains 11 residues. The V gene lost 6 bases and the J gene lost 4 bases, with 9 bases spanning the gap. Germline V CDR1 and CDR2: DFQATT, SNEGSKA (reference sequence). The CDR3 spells CSAINFYGYTF. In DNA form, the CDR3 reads TGCAGTGCCATCAACTTCTATGGCTACACCTTC.

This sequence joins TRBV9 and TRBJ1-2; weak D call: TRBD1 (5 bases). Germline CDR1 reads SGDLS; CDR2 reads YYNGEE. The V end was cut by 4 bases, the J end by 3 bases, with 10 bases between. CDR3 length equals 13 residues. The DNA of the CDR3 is TGTGCCAGCAGCTTGGAGGGGTACTATGGCTACACCTTC. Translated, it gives CASSLEGYYGYTF.

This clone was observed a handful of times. CDR3: CAWSGGINQPQHF. The CDR3, as DNA: TGTGCCTGGAGTGGTGGCATAAATCAGCCCCAGCATTTT. V gene TRBV30 combines with J gene TRBJ1-5; D unresolved. Between the trimmed V and J ends, which lost 1 base and 4 bases, there was a span of 8 bases. CDR3 size: 13 residues. Germline CDR1 and CDR2: GTSNPN and SVGIG (reference sequence).

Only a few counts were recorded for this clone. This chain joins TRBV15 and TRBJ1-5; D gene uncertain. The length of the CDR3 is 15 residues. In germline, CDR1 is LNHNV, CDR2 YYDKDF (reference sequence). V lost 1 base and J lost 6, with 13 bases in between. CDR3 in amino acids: CATSRVRAEGQPQHF. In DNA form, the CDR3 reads TGTGCCACCAGCAGAGTTCGGGCGGAGGGTCAGCCCCAGCATTTT.

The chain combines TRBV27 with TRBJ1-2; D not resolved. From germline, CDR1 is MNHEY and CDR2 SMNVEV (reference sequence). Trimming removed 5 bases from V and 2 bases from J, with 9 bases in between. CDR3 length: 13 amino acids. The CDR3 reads CASSPLGNYGYTF. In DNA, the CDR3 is TGTGCCAGCAGTCCCCTCGGGAACTATGGCTACACCTTC.

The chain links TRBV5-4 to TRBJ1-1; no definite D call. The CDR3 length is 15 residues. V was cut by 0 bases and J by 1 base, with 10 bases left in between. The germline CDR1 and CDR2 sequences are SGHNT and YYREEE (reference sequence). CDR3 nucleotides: TGTGCCAGCAGCTTGGAGTCCCTCGGGAACACTGAAGCTTTCTTT. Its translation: CASSLESLGNTEAFF.

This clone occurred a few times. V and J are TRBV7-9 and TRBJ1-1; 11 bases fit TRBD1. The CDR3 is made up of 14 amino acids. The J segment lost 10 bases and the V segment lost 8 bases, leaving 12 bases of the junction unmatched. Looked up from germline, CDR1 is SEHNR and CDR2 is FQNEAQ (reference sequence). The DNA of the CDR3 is TGTGCCAGCTCAACCGGGACAGGGGGGAGGGGAGCTTTCTTT. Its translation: CASSTGTGGRGAFF.

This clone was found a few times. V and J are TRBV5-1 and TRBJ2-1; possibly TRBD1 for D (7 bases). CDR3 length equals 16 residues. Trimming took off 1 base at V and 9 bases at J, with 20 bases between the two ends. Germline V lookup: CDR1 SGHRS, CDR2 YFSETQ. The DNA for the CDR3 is TGCGCCAGCAGCTTGTTTGGTGACAGGGAGGTCGCTGAGCAGTTCTTC. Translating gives CASSLFGDREVAEQFF.

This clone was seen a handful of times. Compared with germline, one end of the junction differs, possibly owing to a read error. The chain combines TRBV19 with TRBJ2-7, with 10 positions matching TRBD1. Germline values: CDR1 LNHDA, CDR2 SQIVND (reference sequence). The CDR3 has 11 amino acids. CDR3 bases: TGTGCCAGTAGTACTCGGGACAGGGGAACTTTC. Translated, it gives CASSTRDRGTF.

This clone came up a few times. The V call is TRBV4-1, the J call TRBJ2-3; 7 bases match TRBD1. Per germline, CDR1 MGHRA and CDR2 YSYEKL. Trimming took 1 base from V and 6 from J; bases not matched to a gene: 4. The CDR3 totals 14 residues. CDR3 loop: CASSQGQGQDTQYF. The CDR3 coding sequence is TGCGCCAGCAGCCAAGGACAGGGTCAGGATACGCAGTATTTT.